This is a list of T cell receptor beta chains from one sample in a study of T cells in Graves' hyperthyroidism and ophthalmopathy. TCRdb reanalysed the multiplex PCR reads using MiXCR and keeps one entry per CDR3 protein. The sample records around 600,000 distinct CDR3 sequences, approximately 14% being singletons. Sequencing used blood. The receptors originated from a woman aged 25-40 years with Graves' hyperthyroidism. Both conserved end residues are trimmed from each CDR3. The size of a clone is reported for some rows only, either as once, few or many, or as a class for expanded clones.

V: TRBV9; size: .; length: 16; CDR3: ASSVDSSGAAGRGEQF
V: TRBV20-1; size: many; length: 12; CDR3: SARDPLRTYEQY
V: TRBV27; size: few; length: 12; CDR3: ASSGERGTGELF
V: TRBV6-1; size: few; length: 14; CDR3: ASSLGTTTTNEKLF
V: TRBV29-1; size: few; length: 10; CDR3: SVEVKRDKQF
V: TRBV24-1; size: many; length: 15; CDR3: ATPMLSKTGVHETQY
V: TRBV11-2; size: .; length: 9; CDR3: ASGLAEEQF
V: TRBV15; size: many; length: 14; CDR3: ATSRDTAGGPYEQY
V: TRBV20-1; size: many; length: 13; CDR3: SARDLHGSTDTQY
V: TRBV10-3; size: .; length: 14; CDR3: AIRGTSGTHYNEQF
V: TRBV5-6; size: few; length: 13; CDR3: ASSLVTTLPDTQY
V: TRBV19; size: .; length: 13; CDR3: ASSIGGGTRETQY
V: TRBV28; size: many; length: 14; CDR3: ASSLGLAGVVETQY
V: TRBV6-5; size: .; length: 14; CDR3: ASSNSGQATNYGYT
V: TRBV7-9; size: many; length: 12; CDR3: ASSLGQATDTQY
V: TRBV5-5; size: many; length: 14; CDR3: ASSLALTGFNQPQH
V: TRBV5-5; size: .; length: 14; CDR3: ASSLGIRTSTDTQY
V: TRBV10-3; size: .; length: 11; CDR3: AISALATDTQY
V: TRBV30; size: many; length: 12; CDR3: AWNFNRGTGELF
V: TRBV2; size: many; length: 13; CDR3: ASSAQQWNQETQY
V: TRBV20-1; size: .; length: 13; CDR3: SGAGTLINTDTQY
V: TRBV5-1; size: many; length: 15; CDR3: ASSSGGWGLEDTEAF
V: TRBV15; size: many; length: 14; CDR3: ATSRDNWTGRETQY
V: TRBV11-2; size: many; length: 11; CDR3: ASSLLLNTEAF
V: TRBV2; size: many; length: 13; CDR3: ASSADRGRLDEQF
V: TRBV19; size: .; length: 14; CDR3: ASSTPPGVGNTEAF
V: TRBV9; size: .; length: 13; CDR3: ASSVLAGEYNEQF
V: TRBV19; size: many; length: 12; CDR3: AIKTGEGHTEAF
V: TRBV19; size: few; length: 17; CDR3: ASKSRLLAGGPNTGELF
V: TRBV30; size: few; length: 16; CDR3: AWSAEGLLAGGVDTQY
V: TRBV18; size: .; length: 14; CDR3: ASSRPTSGSLNEQY
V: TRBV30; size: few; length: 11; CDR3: AWSRGQVTEQY
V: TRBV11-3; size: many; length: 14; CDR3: ASSPGTSGRADIQY
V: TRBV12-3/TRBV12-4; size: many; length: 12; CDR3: ASSFLQGTYEQY
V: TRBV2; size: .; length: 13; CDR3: ASSDNLLRGTEAF
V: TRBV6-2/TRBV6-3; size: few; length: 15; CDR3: ASRLHGAGSSTDTQY
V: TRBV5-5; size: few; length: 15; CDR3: ASSWEVGDRDYNEQF
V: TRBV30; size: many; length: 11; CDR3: AWSSGADQPQH
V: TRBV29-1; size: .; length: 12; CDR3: SVEEGGFSYGYT
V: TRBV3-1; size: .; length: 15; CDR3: ASSRSGREFFLDTQY
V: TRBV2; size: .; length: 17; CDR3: ASSPTGTGGVLGNQPQH
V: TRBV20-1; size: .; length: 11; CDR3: SARQGAGVSYT
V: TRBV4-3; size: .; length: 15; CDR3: ASSQERTSGNTGELF
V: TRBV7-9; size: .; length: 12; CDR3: ASSWAPSSYEQY
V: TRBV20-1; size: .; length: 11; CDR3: SARDLGGGELF
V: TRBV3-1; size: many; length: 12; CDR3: ASSQGLHDNEQF
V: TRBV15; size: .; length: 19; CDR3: ATSSDEITGTGYYGANVLT
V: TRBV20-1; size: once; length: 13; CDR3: SARGLAGHSDTQY
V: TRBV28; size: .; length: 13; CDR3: ASSLAATNYNEQF
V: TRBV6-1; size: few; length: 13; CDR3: ASNRPGRVESEQY
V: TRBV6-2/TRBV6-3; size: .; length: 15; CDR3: ASSYFPPPSLRHEQF
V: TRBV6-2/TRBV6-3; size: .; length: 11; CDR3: ASPGTGEETQY
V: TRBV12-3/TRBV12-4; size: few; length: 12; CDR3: ASTGQGILGELF
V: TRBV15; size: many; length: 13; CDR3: ATSRDRTVYNEQF
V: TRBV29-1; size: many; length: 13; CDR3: SVARVSGRGETQY
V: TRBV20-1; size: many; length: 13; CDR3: SARDVGTSYNEQF
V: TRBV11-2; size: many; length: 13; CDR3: ASSLDGGAKETQY
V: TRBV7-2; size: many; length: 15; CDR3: ASSLVLPAVSYNEQF
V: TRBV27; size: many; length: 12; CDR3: ASSLGRGLSSYT